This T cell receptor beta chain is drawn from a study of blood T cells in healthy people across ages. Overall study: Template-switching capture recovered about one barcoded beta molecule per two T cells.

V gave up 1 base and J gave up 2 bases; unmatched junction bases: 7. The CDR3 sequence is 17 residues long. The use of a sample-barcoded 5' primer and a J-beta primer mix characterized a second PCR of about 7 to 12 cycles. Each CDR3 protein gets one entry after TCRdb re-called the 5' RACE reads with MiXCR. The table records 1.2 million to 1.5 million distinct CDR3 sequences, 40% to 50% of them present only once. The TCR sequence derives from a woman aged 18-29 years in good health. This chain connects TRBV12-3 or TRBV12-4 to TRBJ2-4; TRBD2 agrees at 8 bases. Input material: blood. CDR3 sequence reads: CASSLGVAGLSKNIQYF. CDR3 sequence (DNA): TGTGCCAGCAGTTTAGGAGTAGCGGGGTTATCCAAAAACATTCAGTACTTC.